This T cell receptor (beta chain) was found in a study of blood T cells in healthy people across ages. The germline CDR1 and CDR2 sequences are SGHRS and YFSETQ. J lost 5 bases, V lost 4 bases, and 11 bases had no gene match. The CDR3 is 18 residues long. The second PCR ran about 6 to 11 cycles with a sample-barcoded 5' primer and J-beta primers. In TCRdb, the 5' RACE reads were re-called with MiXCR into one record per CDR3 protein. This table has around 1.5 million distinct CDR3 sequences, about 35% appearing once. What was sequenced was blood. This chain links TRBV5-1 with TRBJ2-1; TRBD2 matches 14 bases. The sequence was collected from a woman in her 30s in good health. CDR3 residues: CASSIGTSGRLLDNEQFF. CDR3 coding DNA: TGCGCCAGCAGCATAGGGACTAGCGGGAGACTCTTGGACAATGAGCAGTTCTTC. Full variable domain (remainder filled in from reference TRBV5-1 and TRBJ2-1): KAGVTQTPRYLIKTRGQQVTLSCSPISGHRSVSWYQQTPGQGLQFLFEYFSETQRNKGNFPGRFSGRQFSNSRSEMNVSTLELGDSALYLCASSIGTSGRLLDNEQFFGPGTRLTVL.